Reported below is one TCR beta chain. Antigen unknown. This sample was taken from a study of T cell repertoires in cytomegalovirus infection. With V trimmed by 4 bases and J by 2 bases, 7 bases remained unmatched. This CDR3 region has 15 residues. Germline assignment: CDR1 MGHRA and CDR2 YSYEKL. TCRdb used MiXCR to reprocess the reads, holding one entry per CDR3 protein. The table has roughly 500,000 distinct CDR3 sequences, 33% seen once. Sequences were derived from cultured PBMCs, sampled from culture after CMV antigen stimulation. This clonotype originated in a human donor in good health (CMV status not recorded). Some clones in this sample may be carry-over from other donors' samples. The chain employs TRBV4-1 and TRBJ1-1; 7 positions match TRBD1. In nucleotides, the CDR3 is TGCGCCAGCAGCCCAGACCAGGGGGGCAACACTGAAGCTTTCTTT. Protein sequence: CASSPDQGGNTEAFF.